Listed here are 17 T cell receptor beta chains from one sample, sequenced in a study of blood T cell repertoires in COVID-19. Some clones are missing from TCRdb's copy, which holds only in-frame ones; the method was immunoSEQ multiplex PCR. The sample lists 100,000 to 110,000 clones; approximately 90% were seen once. Sequenced input: peripheral blood. These receptors were taken from a man aged 50 to 60 with active COVID-19.

This clone was seen a handful of times. V and J are TRBV7-9 and TRBJ1-3; TRBD1 might be the D (5 bases). Trimming removed 8 bases at V and 2 bases at J, with 13 bases between. This CDR3 has 14 amino acids. Germline V gives CDR1 SEHNR, CDR2 FQNEAQ (reference sequence). CDR3 in amino acids: CASGISGTGNTIYF. DNA for the CDR3: TGTGCCAGCGGAATTTCAGGGACTGGAAACACCATATATTTT.

The chain couples TRBV6-6 to TRBJ2-5; 11 nucleotides align to TRBD2. This CDR3 contains 15 residues. V trimming: 8 bases; J trimming: 1 base; junction bases outside the gene matches: 6. Germline V CDR1 and CDR2: MNHNY, SVGAGI (reference sequence). CDR3 sequence (DNA): TGTGCCAGCCGGTTAACTAGCGGGGGCCAAGAGACCCAGTACTTC. Amino acids: CASRLTSGGQETQYF.

V usage is TRBV3-1 (or the pseudogene TRBV3-2) and J usage is TRBJ1-2; D remains ambiguous. The germline V gene encodes CDR1 LGHDT and CDR2 YNNKEL (reference sequence). This CDR3 has 14 amino acids. With 0 bases removed from V and 4 bases from J, the gap between germline ends came to 9 bases. The CDR3 reads CASSQDAHSYGYTF. CDR3 DNA sequence: TGTGCCAGCAGCCAAGATGCCCACTCCTATGGCTACACCTTC.

The rearrangement links TRBV7-9 to TRBJ2-3, with D unresolved. Between the trimmed V and J ends, which lost 4 bases and 7 bases, there was a span of 12 bases. CDR3 size: 13 residues. Germline CDR1 is SEHNR and CDR2 is FQNEAQ (reference sequence). CDR3 loop: CASSSAPGNTQYF. CDR3 nucleotides: TGTGCCAGCAGCTCAGCTCCCGGTAATACGCAGTATTTT.

The chain joins TRBV11-2 to TRBJ1-3; a weak D match, TRBD1 (5 bases). This CDR3 is 14 amino acids long. Looked up from germline, CDR1 is SGHAT and CDR2 is FQNNGV. Trimming removed 7 bases at V and 10 bases at J, with 20 bases between. This CDR3 is CASTKELGGQTIYF. CDR3 DNA sequence: TGTGCCAGCACCAAGGAGTTAGGTGGACAAACCATATATTTT.

V gene TRBV3-1 (or the pseudogene TRBV3-2) combines with J gene TRBJ2-5; 10 positions match TRBD1. The CDR3 consists of 18 residues. Losses at the gene ends were 1 base for V and 4 bases for J; bases not matched to a gene: 12. Germline V gene sequence: CDR1 LGHDT, CDR2 YNNKEL (reference sequence). DNA for the CDR3: TGTGCCAGCAGCCAAGTGGAACCCTGGACAGGGGGGATAGAGACCCAGTACTTC. This gives the protein CASSQVEPWTGGIETQYF.

This sequence joins TRBV6-5 and TRBJ1-2, with 11 bases that match TRBD1. This CDR3 contains 15 residues. The germline CDR1 and CDR2 sequences are MNHEY and SVGAGI. After removal of 8 bases from V and 4 bases from J, the junction contained 9 bases not matched to a gene. The CDR3 loop is CASCPGQGGGYGYTF. CDR3 in DNA: TGTGCCAGCTGTCCGGGACAGGGGGGCGGCTATGGCTACACCTTC.

The chain couples TRBV20-1 to TRBJ1-3, with no clear D. Germline CDR1 and CDR2: DFQATT and SNEGSKA (reference sequence). Trimming removed 3 bases at V and 0 bases at J, with 21 bases between. This CDR3 has 18 amino acids. In DNA form, the CDR3 reads TGCAGTGCTAGTCGCCCGGGAACAGCCTTTCTCTCTGGAAACACCATATATTTT. It encodes CSASRPGTAFLSGNTIYF.

This clone was recorded a few times. This sequence joins TRBV21-1 and TRBJ2-1; TRBD2 is the table's D call, not checked against the DNA. TRBV21-1 has pseudogene status. This CDR3 comprises 16 residues. The CDR3 loop reads CASSKAGGSSYNEQFF. The CDR3 nucleotides are TGTGCCAGCAGCAAAGCCGGCGGAAGCTCCTACAATGAGCAGTTCTTC.

The V gene is TRBV5-4, the J gene TRBJ1-3, with a tentative D call TRBD1 (5 bases). V was pared by 2 bases and J by 4 bases, with 28 bases between. Germline CDR1 reads SGHNT; CDR2 reads YYREEE (reference sequence). The CDR3 covers 20 residues. The CDR3 nucleotides read TGTGCCAGCAGCTTAGGTACAGGCGCCGACGTTCTCCCCCTCGGAAACACCATATATTTT. This sequence encodes CASSLGTGADVLPLGNTIYF.

The rearrangement joins TRBV3-1 (or the pseudogene TRBV3-2) to TRBJ1-1, with 8 positions matching TRBD1. This CDR3 is 14 amino acids long. The germline V gene has CDR1 LGHDT and CDR2 YNNKEL (reference sequence). The ends lost 2 bases at V and 4 bases at J; junction bases unmatched: 3. DNA of the CDR3: TGTGCCAGCAGCCAATACGACAGGGGCACTGAAGCTTTCTTT. This encodes CASSQYDRGTEAFF.

The CDR3, as DNA: TGTGCCAGCAGCCTCCAGGGGGCGGCAGATACGCAGTATTTT. Translating it yields CASSLQGAADTQYF. The chain joins TRBV6-5 to TRBJ2-3; 8 bases map to TRBD1. Germline CDR1 and CDR2: MNHEY and SVGAGI. The CDR3 runs to 14 residues. V was clipped by 6 bases and J by 4 bases; unmatched bases: 6.

The chain carries TRBV27 and TRBJ2-7; D possibly corresponds to TRBD1 (5 bases). V lost 8 bases, J lost 3 bases, and 14 bases lay in between. The length of the CDR3 is 13 residues. Germline-derived CDR1 and CDR2 are MNHEY and SMNVEV (reference sequence). Written as DNA, the CDR3 is TGTGCCAGCTACCGACAGCCAGGCTACGAGCAGTACTTC. It translates to CASYRQPGYEQYF.

The CDR3 bases are TGTGCCAGCTCACCACGATACGACAGGCCGCCCTACAATGAGCAGTTCTTC. Amino acid sequence: CASSPRYDRPPYNEQFF. The chain carries TRBV18 and TRBJ2-1; D is perhaps TRBD1 (6 bases). This CDR3 has 17 amino acids. Germline loops: CDR1 KGHSH, CDR2 LQKENI. V shed 1 base and J shed 2 bases, with 15 bases lying between them.

This chain connects TRBV5-1 to TRBJ2-6; possibly TRBD1 for D (6 bases). The germline V gene encodes CDR1 SGHRS and CDR2 YFSETQ. The ends were cut back, 7 bases at V and 4 bases at J, with 15 bases in the middle. The CDR3 covers 15 residues. The CDR3 loop reads CASGFEGVGANVLTF. The CDR3 bases are TGCGCCAGCGGTTTTGAGGGGGTCGGGGCCAACGTCCTGACTTTC.

The chain couples TRBV19 to TRBJ2-7, with D possibly TRBD1 on 5 matching bases. Per germline, CDR1 LNHDA and CDR2 SQIVND (reference sequence). The V and J ends lost 1 base and 3 bases respectively, with 7 bases between them. The CDR3 extends over 13 amino acids. CDR3 region: CASSIAQGYEQYF. CDR3 DNA: TGTGCCAGTAGTATAGCCCAGGGCTACGAGCAGTACTTC. The variable domain in full, with the rest retrieved from reference TRBV19 and TRBJ2-7, is DGGITQSPKYLFRKEGQNVTLSCEQNLNHDAMYWYRQDPGQGLRLIYYSQIVNDFQKGDIAEGYSVSREKKESFPLTVTSAQKNPTAFYLCASSIAQGYEQYFGPGTRLTVT.

This clone has only a few counts. The chain links TRBV6-5 to TRBJ2-1, with 9 nucleotides matching TRBD1. V shed 10 bases, J shed 3 bases, and the junction held 7 bases outside the gene matches. CDR3 length: 14 amino acids. Per the germline V gene, CDR1 is MNHEY and CDR2 is SVGAGI. The CDR3 DNA follows: TGTGCCACCCAGGCGGACAGGGGCTACAATGAGCAGTTCTTC. This codes for CATQADRGYNEQFF.